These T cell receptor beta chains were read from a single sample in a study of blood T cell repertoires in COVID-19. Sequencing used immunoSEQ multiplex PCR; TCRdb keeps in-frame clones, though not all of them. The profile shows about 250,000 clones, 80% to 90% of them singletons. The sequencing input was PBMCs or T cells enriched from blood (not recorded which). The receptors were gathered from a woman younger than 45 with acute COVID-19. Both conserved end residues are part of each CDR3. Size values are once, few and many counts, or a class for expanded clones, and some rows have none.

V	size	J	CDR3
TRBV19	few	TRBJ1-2	CASTYILTGTGYYGYTF
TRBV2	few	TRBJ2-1	CASRVGSYNEQFF
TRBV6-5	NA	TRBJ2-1	CASSYSGTASDEQFF
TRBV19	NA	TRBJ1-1	CASSIRENTEAFF
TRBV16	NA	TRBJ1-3	CASSQYSAFGASGNTIYF
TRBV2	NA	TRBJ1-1	CASREDRANTEAFF
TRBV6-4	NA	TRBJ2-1	CASSDSGHSNEQFF
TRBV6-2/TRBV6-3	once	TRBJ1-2	CASSPRLLYGYTF
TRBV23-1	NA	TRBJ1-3	CASSQLFTGGGNTIYF
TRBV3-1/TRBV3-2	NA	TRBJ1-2	CASSSRDTSNYGYTF
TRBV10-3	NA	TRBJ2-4	CASSGGNIQYF
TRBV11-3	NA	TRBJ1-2	CASSFRSGYGYTF
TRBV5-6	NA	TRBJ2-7	CASSPRFPHEQYF
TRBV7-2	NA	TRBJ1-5	CASSLVRGGQPQHF
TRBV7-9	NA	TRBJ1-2	CASSLHDGTGNGYTF
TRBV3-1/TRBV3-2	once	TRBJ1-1	CASSHHRQKGVNTEAFF
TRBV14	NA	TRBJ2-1	CASSQAGYYNEQFF
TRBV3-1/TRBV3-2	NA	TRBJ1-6	CASSQAPPGTGPPLHF
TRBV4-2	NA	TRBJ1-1	CASNIPGQQDTEAFF
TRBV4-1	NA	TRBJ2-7	CASSPRLEGYEQYF
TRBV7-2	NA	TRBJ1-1	CASSPKLNTEAFF
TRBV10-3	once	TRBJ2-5	CAIRGQGTTQYF
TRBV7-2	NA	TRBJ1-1	CASSLEGQGPPSGF
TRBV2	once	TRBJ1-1	CASSPPGNTEAFF
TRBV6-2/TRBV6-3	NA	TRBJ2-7	CASSSGGVPSYEQYF